This T cell receptor beta chain came from a study of T cells in Graves' hyperthyroidism and ophthalmopathy. As for the study in general: Sampling of peripheral blood happened at initial diagnosis, prior to any treatment.

Subjects aged 18 to 65 presented with newly diagnosed hyperthyroidism of less than 2 months' duration. Researchers barred patients who had uncontrolled infection, other autoimmune disease, pregnancy or lactation. The table lists this clonotype with many counts. The antigen is unknown. Template material for amplifying TCR beta CDR3 regions consisted of RNA transcripts. RT-PCR in the first round (using the HTBI primer set) targeted the TCR CDR3. TCRdb ran MiXCR on the multiplex PCR reads and lists one entry per CDR3 protein. The sample shows approximately 370,000 distinct CDR3 sequences, around 14% of them seen only once. Broader study findings: Most expanded thyroid clonotypes above 0.001 also appeared in blood.

CDR3 size: 15 residues. V dropped 5 bases and J dropped 5; count of bases not matched to a gene: 8. J is TRBJ2-7 and V is TRBV12-3 or TRBV12-4, with 11 positions matching TRBD2. The sample consisted of blood. This TCR was recovered from a woman younger than 45 with Graves' hyperthyroidism. In DNA form, the CDR3 reads TGTGCCAGCAGTCCCGGGATAGCGGGAGGGCACGAGCAGTACTTC. Translating gives CASSPGIAGGHEQYF.